This is a list of T cell receptor beta chains from one sample in a study of shared clonotypes between healthy human individuals. The table came from immunoSEQ multiplex PCR; TCRdb's copy has only in-frame clones and leaves some out. The sample comprises roughly 590,000 clones, 95% to 96% of which are singletons, and around 0.097% rests with the top ten. The sequenced material came from naive CD8+ T cells sorted from blood. The source is a woman aged 25 to 39 in good health. CDR3s include the opening cysteine and the closing phenylalanine or tryptophan. A D gene is named only where the DNA matches it firmly. A row's size may be missing; if present it is once, few, many or a size class.

d_call j_call cdr3_length v_call clone_size cdr3_nt cdr3_aa
TRBD2 TRBJ2-1 17 TRBV27 once TGTGCCAGCAGCCTCTCGACTAGCGGGATCTCCTACAATGAGCAGTTCTTC CASSLSTSGISYNEQFF
NA TRBJ2-7 15 TRBV6-1 NA TGTGCCAGCAGTGAAGCGCTTCGGGGTTTCGACGAGCAGTACTTC CASSEALRGFDEQYF
TRBD2 TRBJ2-3 19 TRBV29-1 NA TGCAGCGTTGACGTACTCGTCGGGACTAGCGGGAGTCTCACAGATACGCAGTATTTT CSVDVLVGTSGSLTDTQYF
NA TRBJ1-4 13 TRBV28 NA TGTGCCAGCAGTTTGCGGGATCTCCCAAAACTGTTTTTT CASSLRDLPKLFF
NA TRBJ1-4 17 TRBV28 NA TGTGCCAGCAGTTTAGGGGGCAGATATGCAACTAATGAAAAACTGTTTTTT CASSLGGRYATNEKLFF
NA TRBJ2-7 13 TRBV4-1 NA TGCGCCAGCAGCCAAGTCTACAGGCTCGAGCAGTACTTC CASSQVYRLEQYF
TRBD1 TRBJ2-1 14 TRBV11-2 NA TGTGCCAGCAGCTTCGGACAGGGGAACAATGAGCAGTTCTTC CASSFGQGNNEQFF
TRBD2 TRBJ2-2 13 TRBV7-9 NA TGTGCCAGCAGCTTCGGGGGGACCGGGGAGCTGTTTTTT CASSFGGTGELFF
NA TRBJ1-1 13 TRBV30 NA TGTGCCTGGAGTGTAGGGATCGCAACTGAAGCTTTCTTT CAWSVGIATEAFF
NA TRBJ2-2 13 TRBV15 NA TGTGCCACCAGCAGAATCGGGACGTGGGAGCTGTTTTTT CATSRIGTWELFF
TRBD1 TRBJ2-1 16 TRBV5-6 NA TGTGCCAGCAGCGGAGAACTGAACAGGGGGCGGGATGAGCAGTTCTTC CASSGELNRGRDEQFF
NA TRBJ2-7 16 TRBV19 NA TGTGCCAGTAGCCCGAGCGGTGGGGGACGGAACTACGAGCAGTACTTC CASSPSGGGRNYEQYF
NA TRBJ2-7 15 TRBV19 NA TGTGCCAGTAGTTCCTCAGGGCTCTCCTTATACGAGCAGTACTTC CASSSSGLSLYEQYF
NA TRBJ2-7 12 TRBV6-1 NA TGTGCCAGCAGTGAAGCAGTATACGAGCAGTACTTC CASSEAVYEQYF
NA TRBJ2-1 16 TRBV28 NA TGTGCCAGCAGTTTAATAATGTCCGGCTCCTACAATGAGCAGTTCTTC CASSLIMSGSYNEQFF
TRBD2 TRBJ2-1 11 TRBV20-1 NA TGCAGTGCACCTCTAGCGGCTTGGAATTTCTTC CSAPLAAWNFF
NA TRBJ1-6 13 TRBV6-5 NA TGTGCCAGCAGCCCCGGTCCCTCTTCACCCCTCCACTTT CASSPGPSSPLHF
TRBD1 TRBJ2-7 18 TRBV27 NA TGTGCCAGCAGGCGAACAGGGGGACGGACCTGGGACACCTACGAGCAGTACTTC CASRRTGGRTWDTYEQYF
TRBD2 TRBJ2-1 19 TRBV7-8 NA TGTGCCAGCAGCTTGAGACTAGCGGGAGGCCCAAGCTCCTACAATGAGCAGTTCTTC CASSLRLAGGPSSYNEQFF
TRBD2 TRBJ2-1 14 TRBV7-9 NA TGTGCCAGCAGAATAGGCGGGGGGTACAATGAGCAGTTCTTC CASRIGGGYNEQFF
NA TRBJ1-1 15 TRBV15 NA TGTGCCACCAGCAGAGAGAGGGTAGGGAGGGCTGAAGCTTTCTTT CATSRERVGRAEAFF
NA TRBJ2-7 15 TRBV13 NA TGTGCCAGCAGGTTATCCTTACAGGAGGCCTACGAGCAGTACTTC CASRLSLQEAYEQYF
NA TRBJ1-1 13 TRBV28 NA TGTGCCAGCAGTTTTATGGACACCACTGAAGCTTTCTTT CASSFMDTTEAFF
TRBD2 TRBJ2-1 16 TRBV28 NA TGTGCCAGCAGTTTATTGGGGGAGGGCCTCGGTGGTGAGCAGTTCTTC CASSLLGEGLGGEQFF